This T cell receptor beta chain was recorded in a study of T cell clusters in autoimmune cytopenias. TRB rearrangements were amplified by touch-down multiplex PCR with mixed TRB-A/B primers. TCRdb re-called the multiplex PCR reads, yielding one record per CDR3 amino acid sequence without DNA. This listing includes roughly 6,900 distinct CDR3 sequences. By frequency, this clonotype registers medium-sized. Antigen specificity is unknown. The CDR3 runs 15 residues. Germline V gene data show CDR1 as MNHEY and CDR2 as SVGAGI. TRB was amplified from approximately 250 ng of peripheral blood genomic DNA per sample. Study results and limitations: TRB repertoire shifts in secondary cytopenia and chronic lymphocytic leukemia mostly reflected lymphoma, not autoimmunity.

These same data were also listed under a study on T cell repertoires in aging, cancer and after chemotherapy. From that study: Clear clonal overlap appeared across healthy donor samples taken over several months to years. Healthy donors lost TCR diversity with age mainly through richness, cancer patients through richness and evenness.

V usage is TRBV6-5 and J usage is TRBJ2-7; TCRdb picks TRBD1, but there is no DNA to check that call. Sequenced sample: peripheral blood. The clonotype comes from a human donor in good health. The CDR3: CASSPRTGYWYEQYF.